Shown below are 21 T cell receptor beta chains from a single sample sequenced in a study of T-cell reconstitution after alpha-beta-depleted transplantation in children listed by TCRdb under 2016. Library construction relied on PCR. Sequenced using an Illumina HiSeq 2500. Molecular barcoding was employed in the preparation of TCR libraries, with unique molecular identifiers being used to normalize TCRbeta repertoire quantification. TCRdb redid the processing of the public reads, applying fastp at Q25 and MiXCR, and retained in-frame beta chains. Rows are unified per CDR3 protein, each entry keeping the most common DNA and genes. The sample data list 250,000 to 400,000 distinct CDR3 sequences, and 23% of these were observed just once. The ten largest clones take up about 10% of the sample. What this sample's treatment or condition label stands for: allogeneic hematopoietic cell transplantation with graft depleted of TCRalphabeta T cells and CD19 B cells.

Sequenced here: PBMCs, mostly from graft donor cells, sampled 180 days after TCRalphabeta/CD19-depleted stem cell transplant. The receptors stem from a male patient aged 10-17 years who had a stem cell transplant for acute lymphoblastic leukemia, so the T cells may come from the graft donor.

This chain connects TRBV4-2 to TRBJ2-1; TRBD2 agrees at 12 bases. This CDR3 region has 17 residues. Germline-derived CDR1 and CDR2 are LGHNA and YNFKEQ. V dropped 0 bases and J dropped 7; count of bases not matched to a gene: 7. This chain's CDR3 is CASSQDGYGTSGNEQFF. Written as DNA, the CDR3 is TGTGCCAGCAGCCAAGATGGTTATGGGACTAGCGGGAATGAGCAGTTCTTC.

The J gene is TRBJ2-1, the V gene TRBV20-1, with a weak D call TRBD2 (6 bases). Trimming took off 6 bases at V and 10 bases at J, with 19 bases between the two ends. Germline values: CDR1 DFQATT, CDR2 SNEGSKA (reference sequence). CDR3 length: 13 residues. The CDR3 here is CSAILAVLPEQFF. The DNA for the CDR3 is TGCAGTGCCATTTTAGCGGTCCTCCCCGAGCAGTTCTTC.

This chain uses TRBV20-1 with TRBJ2-3, with a weak D call TRBD2 (7 bases). CDR1 is DFQATT, CDR2 SNEGSKA, per germline (reference sequence). The V end was cut by 3 bases, the J end by 4 bases, with 11 bases between. CDR3 length: 13 residues. CDR3 coding DNA: TGCAGTGCTAGGGGGGGGGGCTCAGATACGCAGTATTTT. It encodes CSARGGGSDTQYF.

This clonotype was counted many times. This chain connects TRBV7-9 to TRBJ1-5, with D tentatively TRBD1 (5 bases). Germline V lookup: CDR1 SEHNR, CDR2 FQNEAQ (reference sequence). Trimming cost V 3 bases and J 0 bases, with 9 bases left between them. CDR3 length: 15 amino acids. The CDR3 sequence is CASSLGGYSNQPQHF. Here the CDR3 DNA reads TGTGCCAGCAGCTTGGGGGGGTATAGCAATCAGCCCCAGCATTTT.

This clonotype was found a few times. The V and J genes are TRBV11-2 and TRBJ2-7, with D possibly being TRBD1 (6 bases). There are 13 residues in the CDR3. The germline CDR1 and CDR2 sequences are SGHAT and FQNNGV. Trimming stripped 5 bases from V and 3 bases from J, with 11 bases between. The CDR3 nucleotides read TGTGCCAGCAGCCTGGGACACAACTACGAGCAGTACTTC. This encodes CASSLGHNYEQYF. The full variable domain, completed using reference TRBV11-2 and TRBJ2-7, is EAGVAQSPRYKIIEKRQSVAFWCNPISGHATLYWYQQILGQGPKLLIQFQNNGVVDDSQLPKDRFSAERLKGVDSTLKIQPAKLEDSAVYLCASSLGHNYEQYFGPGTRLTVT.

J is TRBJ2-7 and V is TRBV18; possibly TRBD1 for D (6 bases). V was shortened by 3 bases and J by 3 bases, with 18 bases between the two germline ends. The V gene's germline CDR1 is KGHSH and CDR2 LQKENI. The length of the CDR3 is 16 residues. CDR3 in amino acids: CASSPLPQGLHYEQYF. Here the CDR3 DNA reads TGTGCCAGCTCACCGCTACCCCAGGGGCTACACTACGAGCAGTACTTC. The full variable domain, with the rest looked up from reference TRBV18 and TRBJ2-7, is NAGVMQNPRHLVRRRGQEARLRCSPMKGHSHVYWYRQLPEEGLKFMVYLQKENIIDESGMPKERFSAEFPKEGPSILRIQQVVRGDSAAYFCASSPLPQGLHYEQYFGPGTRLTVT.

The chain uses TRBV7-8 and TRBJ1-4, with 9 bases matching TRBD1. The germline V gene has CDR1 SGHVS and CDR2 FQNEAQ. Trimming took 7 bases from V and 6 from J; bases not matched to a gene: 6. This CDR3 contains 14 residues. As DNA, the CDR3 is TGTGCCAGCACCCCGGACAGGGGCTATGAAAAACTGTTTTTT. Translating gives CASTPDRGYEKLFF.

Ten or more counts support this clonotype. The J gene is TRBJ2-7, the V gene TRBV10-3; 8 bases agree with TRBD1. Per the germline V gene, CDR1 is ENHRY and CDR2 is SYGVKD. This CDR3 region has 14 residues. Trimming cost V 6 bases and J 2 bases; bases outside gene matches: 6. The CDR3 is CAISHRDRPYEQYF. CDR3 coding DNA: TGTGCCATCAGCCACAGGGACAGGCCCTACGAGCAGTACTTC.

The rearrangement uses TRBV20-1 and TRBJ2-2; perhaps D is TRBD1 or TRBD2 (5 bases each). Germline V gene sequence: CDR1 DFQATT, CDR2 SNEGSKA (reference sequence). The CDR3 covers 15 residues. CDR3 DNA sequence: TGCAGCCTGAGCGGAGCACTCAGGGTCACCGGGGAGCTGTTTTTT. Encoded protein: CSLSGALRVTGELFF.

The CDR3 bases are TGCGCCAGCAGCTTGACCGCCGGAAAGCAAGAGACCCAGTACTTC. Amino acid sequence: CASSLTAGKQETQYF. V is TRBV5-1 and J is TRBJ2-5; D not certain. The length of the CDR3 is 15 residues. Per the germline V gene, CDR1 is SGHRS and CDR2 is YFSETQ. V lost 1 base and J lost 2, with 12 bases in between. The complete variable domain, with remaining parts taken from reference TRBV5-1 and TRBJ2-5, reads KAGVTQTPRYLIKTRGQQVTLSCSPISGHRSVSWYQQTPGQGLQFLFEYFSETQRNKGNFPGRFSGRQFSNSRSEMNVSTLELGDSALYLCASSLTAGKQETQYFGPGTRLLVL.

This clonotype was seen more than once but under ten times. The chain carries TRBV4-1 and TRBJ2-1; D remains unclear. CDR1 is MGHRA and CDR2 is YSYEKL in the germline V gene. Trimming took off 1 base at V and 3 bases at J, with 10 bases between the two ends. The CDR3 consists of 15 residues. In DNA, the CDR3 is TGCGCCAGCAGCCAAGGTCAGGTTCTCTACAATGAGCAGTTCTTC. Protein: CASSQGQVLYNEQFF.

This clonotype appeared a few times. The chain links TRBV20-1 to TRBJ1-3; D call uncertain. V shed 1 base and J shed 2 bases, with 12 bases lying between them. The CDR3 loop spans 15 amino acids. Germline loops: CDR1 DFQATT, CDR2 SNEGSKA (reference sequence). The CDR3 DNA follows: TGCAGTGCTAGAGTGGGCCGTGGACCTGGAAACACCATATATTTT. Translation gives CSARVGRGPGNTIYF.

V and J are TRBV5-1 and TRBJ2-2; possibly TRBD2 for D (6 bases). The germline gives CDR1 SGHRS, CDR2 YFSETQ. V was clipped by 4 bases and J by 3 bases, with 16 bases between them. This CDR3 comprises 16 residues. In DNA, the CDR3 is TGCGCCAGCAGCCCCGGGACTTCCCTTGACACCGGGGAGCTGTTTTTT. It yields the protein CASSPGTSLDTGELFF.

The CDR3 DNA is TGTGCCAGCAGCTCGGAGACAGGACTGAACACTGAAGCTTTCTTT. Its translation: CASSSETGLNTEAFF. The chain joins TRBV5-5 to TRBJ1-1, with D tentatively TRBD1 (6 bases). Germline CDR1 SGHKS, CDR2 YYEKEE (reference sequence). CDR3 length: 15 amino acids. The V end lost 3 bases, the J end lost 0 bases, and 12 bases lay between the germline ends.

This clonotype has ten or more counts. This chain's CDR3 is CASSSRAGGPSEQYF. The CDR3 coding sequence is TGTGCCAGCAGTTCAAGGGCGGGAGGGCCCTCGGAGCAGTACTTC. The chain combines TRBV12-3 or TRBV12-4 with TRBJ2-7; 9 nucleotides match TRBD2. This CDR3 has 15 amino acids. The V gene end was trimmed by 4 bases and the J gene end by 7 bases; junction bases not matched to a gene: 11.

This clonotype was observed a handful of times. The rearrangement joins TRBV7-6 to TRBJ1-1; D not certain. Deletions cut 2 bases from V and 3 bases from J, with 7 bases between. Germline V lookup: CDR1 SGHVS, CDR2 FNYEAQ. This CDR3 has 13 residues. The CDR3 is CASSLKADTEAFF. In nucleotides, the CDR3 is TGTGCCAGCAGCTTAAAGGCGGACACTGAAGCTTTCTTT.

This clonotype was seen a few times. The V call is TRBV18, the J call TRBJ1-2; no clear D. Trimming pared 3 bases from V and 5 bases from J, leaving 10 bases between. Germline V gene sequence: CDR1 KGHSH, CDR2 LQKENI. The CDR3 is 13 amino acids. As DNA, the CDR3 is TGTGCCAGCTCACCCACTACCGAATATGGCTACACCTTC. It specifies CASSPTTEYGYTF.

This clonotype came up a few times. The chain links TRBV4-1 to TRBJ2-7, with TRBD2 identical over 10 bases. This CDR3 is 15 amino acids long. Germline loops: CDR1 MGHRA, CDR2 YSYEKL. Trimming cost V 2 bases and J 4 bases; bases outside gene matches: 5. CDR3 in DNA: TGCGCCAGCAGCCAAAGAGGACTAGCGGATTACGAGCAGTACTTC. Its translation: CASSQRGLADYEQYF.

This clonotype was picked up a small number of times. The CDR3 nucleotides are TGCGCCAGCAGACTAGCGGGAGCCCATGAGCAGTTCTTC. Amino acids: CASRLAGAHEQFF. The chain carries TRBV5-1 and TRBJ2-1; 11 bases line up with TRBD2. The CDR3 sequence is 13 residues long. V lost 5 bases to trimming and J lost 8 bases; unmatched junction nucleotides: 3. Germline lookup yields CDR1 SGHRS and CDR2 YFSETQ.

The chain links TRBV5-1 to TRBJ2-4, with D hard to call. The germline V gene encodes CDR1 SGHRS and CDR2 YFSETQ. The V gene lost 6 bases and the J gene lost 0 bases, with 19 bases spanning the gap. This CDR3 is 17 amino acids long. The CDR3 bases are TGCGCCAGCACCCCGTTACCGGTCGCACTAGCCAAAAACATTCAGTACTTC. This codes for CASTPLPVALAKNIQYF.

This sequence joins TRBV12-3 or TRBV12-4 and TRBJ1-5; perhaps TRBD1 as D (5 bases). V was pared by 4 bases and J by 7 bases, with 14 bases between. The CDR3 has 14 amino acids. As DNA, the CDR3 is TGTGCCAGCAGTTCGTACAGGCTAGGCCAGCCCCAGCATTTT. Protein sequence: CASSSYRLGQPQHF.